The clone carrying this TCR beta chain was counted many times. The antigen is unknown. It was with unique molecular identifiers that the TCRbeta library was prepared. TCRdb recomputed calls from the PCR reads with MiXCR, one row per CDR3 protein. Among approximately 490,000 distinct CDR3 sequences listed, 8% to 11% were seen once. The data derive from a study of T-cell reconstitution after alpha-beta-depleted transplantation in children. Regarding the study as a whole: Reportedly, alpha-beta T cells present about two months post-transplant originated from several hundred expanded clones of graft origin. Where some patients showed high TCRbeta diversity at day 60, it came from recipient T cells and thymic progenitors that had survived.

Germline CDR1 is DFQATT and CDR2 is SNEGSKA (reference sequence). The CDR3 contains 14 residues. Germline trimming cut 3 bases from V and 4 bases from J; bases unmatched to any gene: 7. This specimen consisted of PBMCs, obtained before TCRalphabeta/CD19-depleted stem cell transplant. The chain carries TRBV20-1 and TRBJ1-2; 8 nucleotides match TRBD1. The source of this sequence is a child aged 2-9 years with inherited bone marrow failure, due to receive a stem cell transplant. The CDR3 reads CSARGGRGLYGYTF. DNA of the CDR3: TGCAGTGCTAGGGGGGGCAGGGGGCTCTATGGCTACACCTTC.